A selection of T cell receptor beta chains follows, all from one sample in a study of blood T cell repertoires in COVID-19. TCRdb's copy holds only in-frame clones and misses some; the assay was immunoSEQ multiplex PCR. The sample contains about 250,000 clones, about 91% of which appear only once. The sequencing input was peripheral blood. All receptors come from a middle-aged woman who had recovered from COVID-19. Both conserved end residues are part of each CDR3. A D gene is named only where the DNA matches it firmly. A clone size is listed for some rows: how often the clone was seen (once, few, many), or a class if it is expanded.

clone size	D gene	V gene	J gene	CDR3 protein	CDR3 DNA
NA	TRBD1	TRBV6-5	TRBJ2-5	CASTWTGTGQETQYF	TGTGCCAGCACTTGGACGGGGACAGGGCAAGAGACCCAGTACTTC
once	NA	TRBV5-6	TRBJ2-1	CASSFTGVPYNEQFF	TGTGCCAGCAGCTTCACGGGAGTGCCCTACAATGAGCAGTTCTTC
NA	TRBD1	TRBV7-8	TRBJ1-4	CASSQDRVTNEKLFF	TGTGCCAGCAGCCAGGACAGGGTAACTAATGAAAAACTGTTTTTT
NA	NA	TRBV7-3	TRBJ2-2	CASSLSAGELFF	TGTGCCAGCAGCTTATCCGCCGGGGAGCTGTTTTTT
NA	NA	TRBV18	TRBJ2-4	CASSPEVAKNIQYF	TGTGCCAGCTCACCTGAGGTAGCCAAAAACATTCAGTACTTC
NA	TRBD1	TRBV5-8	TRBJ1-1	CASSRRGSLNTEAFF	TGTGCCAGCAGCCGCAGGGGGAGCCTGAACACTGAAGCTTTCTTT
NA	NA	TRBV18	TRBJ2-3	CASSPYEDTQYF	TGTGCCAGCTCTCCCTATGAGGATACGCAGTATTTT
NA	NA	TRBV5-6	TRBJ1-1	CASSSTGGNTEAFF	TGTGCCAGCAGCTCCACCGGGGGGAACACTGAAGCTTTCTTT
NA	NA	TRBV2	TRBJ2-5	CASLHGSSQETQYF	TGTGCCAGCCTCCACGGTTCCTCCCAAGAGACCCAGTACTTC
once	NA	TRBV25-1	TRBJ2-5	CASSDKDMRRETQYF	TGTGCCAGCAGTGACAAGGACATGCGACGGGAGACCCAGTACTTC
NA	TRBD2	TRBV29-1	TRBJ2-1	CSVVGAGLVVHEQFF	TGCAGCGTGGTGGGAGCGGGACTAGTAGTCCATGAGCAGTTCTTC
NA	NA	TRBV2	TRBJ2-2	CASSEARNTGELFF	TGTGCCAGCAGTGAAGCTAGGAACACCGGGGAGCTGTTTTTT
NA	NA	TRBV12-5	TRBJ2-4	CASGGQNLYF	TGTGCTAGTGGTGGACAGAATCTGTACTTC
NA	NA	TRBV5-1	TRBJ1-4	CASSLLSGTNEKLFF	TGCGCCAGCAGCTTGTTATCAGGGACTAATGAAAAACTGTTTTTT
NA	TRBD2	TRBV11-3	TRBJ2-2	CASSLGTSGRAADTGELFF	TGTGCCAGCAGTTTAGGGACTAGCGGGAGGGCCGCAGACACCGGGGAGCTGTTTTTT
NA	TRBD2	TRBV15	TRBJ2-2	CATSRGLAGAGNTGELFF	TGTGCCACCAGCAGAGGCTTAGCGGGAGCGGGTAACACCGGGGAGCTGTTTTTT
NA	NA	TRBV24-1	TRBJ1-2	CATSGTSGYGYTF	TGTGCCACCAGCGGAACATCGGGGTATGGCTACACCTTC
NA	TRBD2	TRBV7-2	TRBJ2-3	CASSLMTSGTGTDTQYF	TGTGCCAGCAGCTTGATGACTAGCGGGACTGGCACAGATACGCAGTATTTT
NA	TRBD1	TRBV12-3/TRBV12-4	TRBJ1-2	CASSRTGAGGYTF	TGTGCCAGCAGCCGAACAGGGGCGGGTGGCTACACCTTC
NA	TRBD2	TRBV5-5	TRBJ2-7	CASRSAGIDEQYF	TGTGCCAGCAGGTCAGCGGGGATCGACGAGCAGTACTTC
once	NA	TRBV11-2	TRBJ2-1	CASSLGRSHNEQFF	TGTGCCAGCAGCTTGGGGCGGAGCCACAATGAGCAGTTCTTC
NA	TRBD1	TRBV27	TRBJ1-2	CASSPYRGTNYGYTF	TGTGCCAGCAGTCCCTACAGGGGTACTAACTATGGCTACACCTTC
NA	TRBD2	TRBV3-1/TRBV3-2	TRBJ2-3	CASSQETIWLAGVVQYF	TGTGCCAGCAGCCAAGAAACGATTTGGCTAGCGGGGGTAGTGCAGTATTTT
NA	TRBD2	TRBV6-2/TRBV6-3	TRBJ2-1	CASSRSVLAGLVISYNEQFF	TGTGCCAGCAGCCGTAGCGTACTAGCGGGATTGGTAATATCCTACAATGAGCAGTTCTTC
NA	NA	TRBV13	TRBJ1-1	CATGVRGGEAFF	TGTGCCACCGGAGTGAGGGGGGGAGAAGCTTTCTTT
once	NA	TRBV2	TRBJ2-1	CASTQGASNEQFF	TGTGCCAGCACACAAGGGGCATCTAATGAGCAGTTCTTC
few	TRBD2	TRBV11-3	TRBJ2-3	CASSPGTSGRDTDTQYF	TGTGCCAGCAGCCCCGGGACTAGCGGGAGGGACACAGATACGCAGTATTTT
many	NA	TRBV7-9	TRBJ2-2	CASSLAGGIGELFF	TGTGCCAGCAGCTTAGCCGGAGGGATCGGGGAGCTGTTTTTT
NA	NA	TRBV7-2	TRBJ2-1	CASRESDYFYNEQFF	TGTGCCAGCAGAGAGTCGGACTATTTCTACAATGAGCAGTTCTTC
NA	NA	TRBV12-3/TRBV12-4	TRBJ1-5	CASSFRGNQPQHF	TGTGCCAGCAGTTTTAGAGGGAATCAGCCCCAGCATTTT
NA	NA	TRBV20-1	TRBJ1-5	CSASTSVLNQPQHF	TGCAGTGCTAGTACCAGCGTGCTCAATCAGCCCCAGCATTTT
NA	NA	TRBV11-2	TRBJ2-7	CASSLDMSRQALYEQYF	TGTGCCAGCAGCTTAGATATGTCAAGGCAGGCCCTTTACGAGCAGTACTTC
NA	TRBD2	TRBV11-2	TRBJ2-3	CASSLGLAGKDTQYF	TGTGCCAGCAGCTTAGGGCTAGCGGGGAAAGATACGCAGTATTTT
NA	NA	TRBV10-1	TRBJ2-3	CASSVSQGTDTQYF	TGCGCCAGCAGTGTTTCGCAGGGCACAGATACGCAGTATTTT
NA	TRBD1	TRBV24-1	TRBJ2-5	CATSVDRDGGETQYF	TGTGCCACCAGTGTAGACAGGGATGGGGGAGAGACCCAGTACTTC
NA	NA	TRBV3-1/TRBV3-2	TRBJ1-2	CASGAGGASYTF	TGTGCCAGCGGGGCTGGGGGGGCGAGCTACACCTTC
NA	TRBD1	TRBV27	TRBJ1-2	CASSETGSYYGYTF	TGTGCCAGCAGTGAGACAGGGAGTTATTATGGCTACACCTTC
NA	TRBD2	TRBV7-6	TRBJ2-1	CASSLASAGGSGQFF	TGTGCCAGCAGCTTAGCGAGTGCGGGGGGTTCCGGGCAGTTCTTC
NA	TRBD1	TRBV19	TRBJ2-1	CASSTEGARYNEQFF	TGTGCCAGTAGTACCGAGGGGGCACGATACAATGAGCAGTTCTTC
NA	NA	TRBV6-1	TRBJ2-5	CASSEARGGWQETQYF	TGTGCCAGCAGTGAAGCGCGCGGGGGCTGGCAAGAGACCCAGTACTTC
NA	NA	TRBV24-1	TRBJ1-1	CATRGELNTEAFF	TGTGCCACCAGGGGAGAGTTGAACACTGAAGCTTTCTTT
NA	NA	TRBV30	TRBJ2-2	CAWSVRGYTGELFF	TGTGCCTGGAGTGTCCGGGGTTACACCGGGGAGCTGTTTTTT
NA	NA	TRBV5-1	TRBJ1-2	CASSLRTENYGYTF	TGCGCCAGCAGCCTGCGGACAGAGAACTATGGCTACACCTTC
NA	TRBD1	TRBV12-3/TRBV12-4	TRBJ1-2	CASTLKGGTAYTF	TGTGCCAGCACCCTGAAAGGGGGCACCGCCTACACCTTC
NA	NA	TRBV2	TRBJ2-5	CASSVQGNQETQYF	TGTGCCAGCAGTGTACAGGGAAACCAAGAGACCCAGTACTTC
once	NA	TRBV27	TRBJ2-1	CASSLNRMRGEQFF	TGTGCCAGCAGTCTAAATCGAATGCGAGGGGAGCAGTTCTTC
NA	NA	TRBV25-1	TRBJ2-3	CASSVGSADTQYF	TGTGCCAGCAGTGTCGGGAGCGCAGATACGCAGTATTTT
NA	TRBD1	TRBV9	TRBJ2-6	CASSEDRGTGANVLTF	TGTGCCAGCAGCGAGGACAGGGGTACTGGGGCCAACGTCCTGACTTTC